This TCR beta chain derives from a study of blood T cell repertoires in COVID-19. Study background: Sample material is recorded as cDNA or gDNA derived from T cells, B-cell-depleted T cells, or PBMCs.

Study processing details: Scientists estimated how many nucleated cells there were by amplifying reference gene primers. Sequencing was performed with immunoSEQ multiplex PCR; in TCRdb, only in-frame clones are kept and a portion is missing. The V and J calls and clone size were taken over from that table, and D and trimming were inferred from the DNA. This table has about 190,000 clones, about 83% appearing once. The CDR3 is made up of 14 amino acids. V was shortened by 5 bases and J by 6 bases, with 17 bases between the two germline ends. The germline V gene encodes CDR1 SGHTA and CDR2 FQGNSA. Sequencing was done on a sample of peripheral blood. This receptor was identified in a woman between 70 and 85 years old with active or convalescent COVID-19. The rearrangement links TRBV7-2 to TRBJ2-7, with a possible D match to TRBD2 (6 bases). CDR3 protein: CASSAGSIVGEQYF. In DNA, the CDR3 is TGTGCCAGCAGCGCCGGGAGTATAGTGGGCGAGCAGTACTTC.